These 20 T cell receptor beta chains originate from one sample sequenced in a study of shared clonotypes between healthy human individuals. The protocol was immunoSEQ multiplex PCR, while the TCRdb copy is restricted to in-frame clones and leaves out a portion. The sample records around 240,000 clones, 65% to 70% being singletons. Sequencing was carried out using memory CD4+ T cells sorted from blood. Subset specified: CD45RA-negative fraction. These receptors all stem from a man aged 25-40 years in good health.

Turning to this clone: This sequence may be a read error, since a much larger clone differs from it by one base. This CDR3 is also generated by other DNA sequences in the sample. This chain connects TRBV2 to TRBJ2-3, with a weak D call TRBD1 (5 bases). The CDR3 is 14 residues long. CDR1 is SNHLY, CDR2 FYNNEI, per germline. V was shortened by 3 bases and J by 1 base, with 8 bases between the two germline ends. CDR3 sequence reads: CASSDQGGTDTQYF. The CDR3 nucleotides are TGTGCCAGCAGTGACCAGGGCGGCACAGATACGCAGTATTTT.

The chain links TRBV7-9 to TRBJ2-7, with D maybe TRBD1 (6 bases). The ends were cut back, 6 bases at V and 6 bases at J, with 15 bases in the middle. The CDR3 is 13 amino acids. Germline V lookup: CDR1 SEHNR, CDR2 FQNEAQ (reference sequence). The CDR3 DNA follows: TGTGCCAGCAGACTTATACAGGGAACCGAGCAGTACTTC. It translates to CASRLIQGTEQYF.

The chain recombines TRBV5-6 with TRBJ2-7; the D is unclear. CDR1 and CDR2 from the germline V gene are SGHDT and YYEEEE. Trimming pared 2 bases from V and 5 bases from J, leaving 11 bases between. The CDR3 extends over 13 amino acids. Written as DNA, the CDR3 is TGTGCCAGCAGCTTTCGCCACTTGGACGAGCAGTACTTC. It codes for CASSFRHLDEQYF.

This clone was found once. This chain links TRBV6-1 with TRBJ2-6; a weak D match, TRBD1 (5 bases). CDR3 length: 15 residues. Germline V gives CDR1 MNHNS, CDR2 SASEGT. Trimming removed 3 bases at V and 2 bases at J, with 8 bases between. This CDR3 is CASSEQGAGANVLTF. The DNA of the CDR3 is TGTGCCAGCAGTGAGCAGGGTGCTGGGGCCAACGTCCTGACTTTC.

V usage is TRBV7-2 and J usage is TRBJ2-1; 10 nucleotides agree with TRBD2. From germline, CDR1 is SGHTA and CDR2 FQGNSA. This CDR3 contains 15 residues. J gave up 7 bases and V 7 bases, and 10 bases lay outside the gene matches. CDR3 nucleotide sequence: TGTGCCAGCACCTTGCTAGCGGGAGCGTTTAATGAGCAGTTCTTC. Amino acid sequence: CASTLLAGAFNEQFF.

About this clone: A much larger clone differs by one base, so this may be a read error. The gene calls are TRBV9 and TRBJ2-5; D not resolved. Germline assignment: CDR1 SGDLS and CDR2 YYNGEE. This CDR3 is built from 12 residues. Trimming removed 4 bases at V and 5 bases at J, with 9 bases between. CDR3 protein: CASSLGWETQYF. The CDR3 bases are TGTGCCAGCAGCTTAGGCTGGGAGACCCAGTACTTC.

This sequence joins TRBV5-1 and TRBJ2-6; possibly TRBD1 for D (7 bases). The CDR3 is 19 residues long. The V end was cut by 4 bases, the J end by 0 bases, with 20 bases between. Germline CDR1 and CDR2: SGHRS and YFSETQ. Here the CDR3 DNA reads TGCGCCAGCAGCGTCCAATCAGGGGGACTTAGCTCTGGGGCCAACGTCCTGACTTTC. Translating it yields CASSVQSGGLSSGANVLTF.

The chain links TRBV2 to TRBJ2-1; 9 bases align to TRBD2. V dropped 2 bases and J dropped 6; count of bases not matched to a gene: 8. The CDR3 spans 16 residues. Germline V gene data show CDR1 as SNHLY and CDR2 as FYNNEI. The CDR3 bases are TGTGCCAGCAGTGAATTCGGCGGGAGGGGAGCCAATGAGCAGTTCTTC. Its translation: CASSEFGGRGANEQFF. The full variable domain, its missing parts supplied by reference TRBV2 and TRBJ2-1, is EPEVTQTPSHQVTQMGQEVILRCVPISNHLYFYWYRQILGQKVEFLVSFYNNEISEKSEIFDDQFSVERPDGSNFTLKIRSTKLEDSAMYFCASSEFGGRGANEQFFGPGTRLTVL.

This chain connects TRBV21-1 to TRBJ2-7. TRBV21-1 is a known pseudogene. The CDR3 covers 16 residues. CDR3 DNA sequence: TGTGCCAGCAGCAAAGGGACGAGAGAGGTGGGCCACGAGCAGTACTTC. As protein: CASSKGTREVGHEQYF.

This chain connects TRBV5-4 to TRBJ2-1; TRBD2 matches at 8 bases. The CDR3 is 16 amino acids. V lost 7 bases to trimming and J lost 0 bases; unmatched junction nucleotides: 9. Germline CDR1 is SGHNT and CDR2 is YYREEE (reference sequence). CDR3 loop: CASGTLAGSSYNEQFF. The CDR3 DNA sequence: TGTGCCAGCGGAACTTTAGCGGGGAGCTCCTACAATGAGCAGTTCTTC.

The rearrangement links TRBV19 to TRBJ2-5, with D hard to call. The CDR3 totals 13 residues. Germline assignment: CDR1 LNHDA and CDR2 SQIVND (reference sequence). Trimming shortened V by 6 bases and J by 2 bases, and 10 bases separated the two germline ends. The CDR3 sequence is CASRFTPQETQYF. The CDR3 DNA reads TGTGCCAGTAGGTTTACCCCTCAAGAGACCCAGTACTTC. Drawing the rest from reference TRBV19 and TRBJ2-5, the complete variable domain is DGGITQSPKYLFRKEGQNVTLSCEQNLNHDAMYWYRQDPGQGLRLIYYSQIVNDFQKGDIAEGYSVSREKKESFPLTVTSAQKNPTAFYLCASRFTPQETQYFGPGTRLLVL.

The chain recombines TRBV19 with TRBJ1-2, with 8 bases identical to TRBD1. Per germline, CDR1 LNHDA and CDR2 SQIVND (reference sequence). This CDR3 is 13 amino acids long. V was clipped by 9 bases and J by 4 bases; unmatched bases: 7. The CDR3 reads CASSRQGSYGYTF. The DNA for the CDR3 is TGTGCCAGCTCTAGACAGGGGAGCTATGGCTACACCTTC.

The chain has TRBV5-4 and TRBJ2-1, with 11 bases that match TRBD2. This CDR3 is built from 14 residues. The germline V gene encodes CDR1 SGHNT and CDR2 YYREEE (reference sequence). V was pared by 3 bases and J by 8 bases, with 4 bases of the junction left unmatched. CDR3 amino acids: CASSSGLAADEQFF. The CDR3 nucleotides read TGTGCCAGCAGCTCGGGACTAGCGGCCGATGAGCAGTTCTTC.

This clone occurred many times. The J gene is TRBJ1-2, the V gene TRBV5-3; D uncertain. TRBV5-3 is an ORF for which the function is uncertain. Trimming pared 0 bases from V and 7 bases from J, leaving 7 bases between. This CDR3 has 12 amino acids. The CDR3 spells CARSLGTRGYTF. For the CDR3, the DNA is TGTGCCAGAAGCTTGGGCACGCGTGGCTACACCTTC.

As concerns this clone: In the same sample, other DNA sequences code for this CDR3. The V call is TRBV5-1, the J call TRBJ2-3; D is unresolved. The CDR3 has 14 residues. Trimming left V 7 bases short and J 0 bases short, with 12 bases between. Germline CDR1 reads SGHRS; CDR2 reads YFSETQ. The CDR3 loop reads CASRRGGSTDTQYF. CDR3 bases: TGCGCCAGCCGCCGAGGCGGAAGCACAGATACGCAGTATTTT.

There are a few counts of this clone. V and J are TRBV19 and TRBJ2-5; D gene uncertain. Trimming took 6 bases from V and 1 from J, leaving 18 bases between them. The CDR3 is 16 residues long. Germline assignment: CDR1 LNHDA and CDR2 SQIVND (reference sequence). As DNA, the CDR3 is TGTGCCAGTAGCCCGTTAGCCTCTGCAGGCCAAGAGACCCAGTACTTC. Translation: CASSPLASAGQETQYF.

This chain uses TRBV4-3 with TRBJ2-3; no definite D call. V lost 2 bases and J lost 6, with 6 bases in between. The germline gives CDR1 LGHNA, CDR2 YSLEER. This CDR3 has 12 amino acids. For the CDR3, the DNA is TGCGCCAGCAGCCAAAATCGGGATACGCAGTATTTT. The encoded protein is CASSQNRDTQYF.

The count of this clone is one. The chain uses TRBV5-6 and TRBJ2-1, with TRBD2 matching over 10 bases. CDR3 size: 16 residues. V shed 0 bases, J shed 5 bases, and the junction held 5 bases outside the gene matches. CDR1 and CDR2 from the germline V gene are SGHDT and YYEEEE. The CDR3: CASSLEFSGGHNEQFF. In DNA form, the CDR3 reads TGTGCCAGCAGCTTGGAGTTTAGCGGGGGGCACAATGAGCAGTTCTTC.

V is TRBV29-1 and J is TRBJ2-7; the D call may be TRBD1 or TRBD2 (6 bases each). The CDR3 consists of 13 residues. CDR1 and CDR2 from the germline V gene are SQVTM and ANQGSEA. V lost 4 bases and J 7 bases, leaving 17 bases between the germline ends. In DNA form, the CDR3 reads TGCAGCGTTGCATTGAAGGGGGGACGGGAGCAGTACTTC. This encodes CSVALKGGREQYF.

This clone was detected only a few times. The chain uses TRBV2 and TRBJ2-3, with 12 bases lining up with TRBD2. The CDR3 spans 14 residues. CDR1 and CDR2 (germline): SNHLY, FYNNEI. With 8 bases clipped from V and 5 bases from J, the junction kept 5 bases outside the gene matches. This CDR3 reads CASLAGLAGDTQYF. CDR3 DNA sequence: TGTGCCAGCTTGGCGGGACTAGCGGGAGATACGCAGTATTTT.